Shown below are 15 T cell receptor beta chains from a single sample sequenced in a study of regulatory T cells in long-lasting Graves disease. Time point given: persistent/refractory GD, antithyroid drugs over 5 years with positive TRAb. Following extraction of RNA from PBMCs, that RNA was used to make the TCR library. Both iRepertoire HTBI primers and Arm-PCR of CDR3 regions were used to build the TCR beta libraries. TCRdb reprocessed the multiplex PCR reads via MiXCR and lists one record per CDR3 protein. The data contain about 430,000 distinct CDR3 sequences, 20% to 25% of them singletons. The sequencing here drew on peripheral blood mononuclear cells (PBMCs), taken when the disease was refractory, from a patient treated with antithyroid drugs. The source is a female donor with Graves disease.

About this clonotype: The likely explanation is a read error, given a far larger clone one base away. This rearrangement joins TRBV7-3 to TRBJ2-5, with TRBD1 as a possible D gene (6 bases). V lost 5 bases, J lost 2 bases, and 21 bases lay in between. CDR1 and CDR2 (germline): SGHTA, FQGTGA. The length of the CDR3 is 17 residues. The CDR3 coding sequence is TGTGCCAGCAGCCCCAACCTCGACAGGTGGAAGCAAGAGACCCAGTACTTC. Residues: CASSPNLDRWKQETQYF.

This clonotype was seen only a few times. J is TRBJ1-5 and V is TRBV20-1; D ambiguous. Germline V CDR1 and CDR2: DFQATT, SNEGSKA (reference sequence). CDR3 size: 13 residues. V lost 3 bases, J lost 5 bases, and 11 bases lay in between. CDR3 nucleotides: TGCAGTGCTAGTGGGTCGGAATATCAGCCCCAGCATTTT. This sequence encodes CSASGSEYQPQHF.

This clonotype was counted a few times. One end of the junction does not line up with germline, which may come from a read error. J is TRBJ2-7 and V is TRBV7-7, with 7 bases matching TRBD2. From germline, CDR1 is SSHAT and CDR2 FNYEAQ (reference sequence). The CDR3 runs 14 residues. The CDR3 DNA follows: TGTGCTAGCAGCTTAAAGGGCGGGAGCGACGAGCAGTACTTC. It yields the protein CASSLKGGSDEQYF.

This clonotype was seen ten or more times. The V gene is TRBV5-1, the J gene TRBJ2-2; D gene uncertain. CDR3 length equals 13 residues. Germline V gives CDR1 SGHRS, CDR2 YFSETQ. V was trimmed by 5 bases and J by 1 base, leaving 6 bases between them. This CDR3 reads CASRAENTGELFF. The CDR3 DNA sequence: TGCGCCAGCAGAGCCGAGAACACCGGGGAGCTGTTTTTT.

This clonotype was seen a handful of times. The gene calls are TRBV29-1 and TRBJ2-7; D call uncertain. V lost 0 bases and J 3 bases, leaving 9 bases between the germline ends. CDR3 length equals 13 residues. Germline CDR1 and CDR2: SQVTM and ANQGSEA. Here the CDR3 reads CSVEDPGDYEQYF. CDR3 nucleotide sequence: TGCAGCGTTGAAGACCCGGGTGACTACGAGCAGTACTTC.

CDR3 DNA sequence: TGTGCCAGTAGTACGAGCGGGGTAAACACTGAAGCTTTCTTT. Translating gives CASSTSGVNTEAFF. The chain recombines TRBV19 with TRBJ1-1; no reliable D call. Germline CDR1 and CDR2: LNHDA and SQIVND (reference sequence). Trimming cost V 4 bases and J 2 bases, with 11 bases left between them. This CDR3 has 14 residues.

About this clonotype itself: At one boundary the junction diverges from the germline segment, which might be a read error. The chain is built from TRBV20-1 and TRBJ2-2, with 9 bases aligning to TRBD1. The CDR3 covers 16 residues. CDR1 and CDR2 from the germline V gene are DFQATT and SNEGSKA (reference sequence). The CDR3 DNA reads TGCAGTGCTGCGGAGAGTACAGGGGGCGACACCAGGGAGCTGTTTTTT. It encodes CSAAESTGGDTRELFF.

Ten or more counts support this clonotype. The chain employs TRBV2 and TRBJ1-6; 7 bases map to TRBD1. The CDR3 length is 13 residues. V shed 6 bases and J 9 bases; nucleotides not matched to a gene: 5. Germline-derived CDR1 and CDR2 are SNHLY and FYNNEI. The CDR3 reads CASSPDRASPLHF. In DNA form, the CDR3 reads TGTGCCAGCAGCCCCGACAGGGCTTCACCCCTCCACTTT. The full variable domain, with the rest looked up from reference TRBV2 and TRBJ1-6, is EPEVTQTPSHQVTQMGQEVILRCVPISNHLYFYWYRQILGQKVEFLVSFYNNEISEKSEIFDDQFSVERPDGSNFTLKIRSTKLEDSAMYFCASSPDRASPLHFGNGTRLTVT.

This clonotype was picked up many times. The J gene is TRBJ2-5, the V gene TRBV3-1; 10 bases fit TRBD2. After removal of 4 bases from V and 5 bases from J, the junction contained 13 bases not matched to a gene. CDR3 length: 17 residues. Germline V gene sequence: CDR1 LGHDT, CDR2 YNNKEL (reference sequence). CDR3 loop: CASSLSSGRGLNETQYF. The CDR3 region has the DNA TGTGCCAGCAGCCTCTCGAGCGGGAGGGGACTAAACGAGACCCAGTACTTC.

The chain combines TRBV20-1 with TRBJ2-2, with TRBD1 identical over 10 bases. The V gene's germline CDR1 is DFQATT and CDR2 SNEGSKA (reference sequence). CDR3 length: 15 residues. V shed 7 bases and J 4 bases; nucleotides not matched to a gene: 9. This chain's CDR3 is CSVPGTGVGTGELFF. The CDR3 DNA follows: TGCAGTGTCCCGGGGACAGGGGTTGGCACCGGGGAGCTGTTTTTT.

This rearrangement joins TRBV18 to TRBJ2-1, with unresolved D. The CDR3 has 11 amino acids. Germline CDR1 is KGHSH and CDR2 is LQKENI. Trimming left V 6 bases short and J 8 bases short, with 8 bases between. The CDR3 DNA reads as TGTGCCAGCTCGGGATACTATGAGCAGTTCTTC. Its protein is CASSGYYEQFF. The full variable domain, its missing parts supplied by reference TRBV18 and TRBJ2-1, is NAGVMQNPRHLVRRRGQEARLRCSPMKGHSHVYWYRQLPEEGLKFMVYLQKENIIDESGMPKERFSAEFPKEGPSILRIQQVVRGDSAAYFCASSGYYEQFFGPGTRLTVL.

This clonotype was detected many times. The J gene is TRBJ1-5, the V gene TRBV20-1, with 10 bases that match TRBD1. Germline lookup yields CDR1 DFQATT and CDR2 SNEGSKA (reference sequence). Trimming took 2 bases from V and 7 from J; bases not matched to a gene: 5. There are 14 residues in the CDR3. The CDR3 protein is CSARRQGANQPQHF. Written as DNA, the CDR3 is TGCAGTGCTAGAAGACAGGGGGCTAACCAGCCCCAGCATTTT.

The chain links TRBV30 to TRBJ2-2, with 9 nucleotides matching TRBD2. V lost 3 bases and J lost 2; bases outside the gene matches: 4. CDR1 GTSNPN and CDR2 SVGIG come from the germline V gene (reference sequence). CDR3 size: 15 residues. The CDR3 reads CAWRPGLANTGELFF. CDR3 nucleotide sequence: TGTGCCTGGAGACCGGGACTAGCCAACACCGGGGAGCTGTTTTTT.

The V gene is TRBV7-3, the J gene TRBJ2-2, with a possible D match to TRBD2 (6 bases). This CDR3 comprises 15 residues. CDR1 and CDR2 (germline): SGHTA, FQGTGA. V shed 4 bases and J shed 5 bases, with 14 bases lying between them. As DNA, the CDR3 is TGTGCCAGCAGCTCGGGACGGGCGGGGACCGGGGAGCTGTTTTTT. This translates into CASSSGRAGTGELFF.

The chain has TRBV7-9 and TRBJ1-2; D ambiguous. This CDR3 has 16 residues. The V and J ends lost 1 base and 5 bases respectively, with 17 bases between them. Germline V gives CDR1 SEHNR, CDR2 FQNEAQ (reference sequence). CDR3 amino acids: CASSLGSAGGEYGYTF. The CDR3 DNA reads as TGTGCCAGCAGCTTAGGTTCCGCAGGAGGTGAATATGGCTACACCTTC.